What follows are 21 T cell receptor beta chains derived from one specimen sequenced in a study of beta chain features in type 1 diabetes. Since all of the isolated RNA was reverse transcribed, expressed TCRB transcripts were what got sequenced. The assay was immunoSEQ multiplex PCR, and TCRdb's table has in-frame clones only and misses some. The sample includes 130,000 to 150,000 clones, about 9.4% of them seen just once. Sequencing used naive CD4+ T cells from blood. All receptors come from a man between 18 and 29 years old in good health.

V usage is TRBV9 and J usage is TRBJ2-7; weak D call: TRBD1 (5 bases). Trimming shortened V by 0 bases and J by 1 base, and 8 bases separated the two germline ends. CDR1 is SGDLS, CDR2 YYNGEE, per germline. The CDR3 runs 14 residues. The CDR3 coding sequence is TGTGCCAGCAGCGTAGCTTCAGGGTCCTACGAGCAGTACTTC. Translating it yields CASSVASGSYEQYF.

The rearrangement links TRBV7-9 to TRBJ2-5; D possibly corresponds to TRBD1 (6 bases). Germline V gene data show CDR1 as SEHNR and CDR2 as FQNEAQ (reference sequence). This CDR3 spans 17 amino acids. The ends were cut back, 3 bases at V and 5 bases at J, with 22 bases in the middle. CDR3 in DNA: TGTGCCAGCAGCTTGGTCCACAACAGGGAGATTGAGGAGACCCAGTACTTC. This codes for CASSLVHNREIEETQYF.

This clone was seen just once. The genes are TRBV7-9 and TRBJ1-2; maybe TRBD1 (6 bases). From germline, CDR1 is SEHNR and CDR2 FQNEAQ (reference sequence). This CDR3 region has 15 residues. V was shortened by 5 bases and J by 8 bases, with 21 bases between the two germline ends. The CDR3 sequence: CASSPWGGPSAGYTF. In DNA, the CDR3 is TGTGCCAGCAGCCCATGGGGGGGGCCCTCCGCGGGCTACACCTTC.

This chain joins TRBV16 and TRBJ2-7; possible D gene TRBD1, 6 bases. This CDR3 has 16 amino acids. V was pared by 0 bases and J by 3 bases, with 15 bases between. Germline V gives CDR1 KGHSY, CDR2 FQNENV. The CDR3 sequence is CASSQSESRGIYEQYF. The CDR3 nucleotides read TGTGCCAGCAGCCAATCAGAGTCCAGGGGAATCTACGAGCAGTACTTC.

This clone was picked up a small number of times. The chain links TRBV7-9 to TRBJ2-1, with D tentatively TRBD1 (5 bases). In germline, CDR1 is SEHNR, CDR2 FQNEAQ (reference sequence). The CDR3 length is 17 residues. Trimming left V 2 bases short and J 7 bases short, with 21 bases between. As DNA, the CDR3 is TGTGCCAGCAGCTTACTTACAGGAACCTGGATGGAAAATGAGCAGTTCTTC. Translation gives CASSLLTGTWMENEQFF.

CDR3 bases: TGTGCCAGCAGCAACGGACAGGGCTATGGCTACACCTTC. This sequence encodes CASSNGQGYGYTF. V usage is TRBV21-1 and J usage is TRBJ1-2; the table's TRBD1 call for D was not verified on the DNA. TRBV21-1 is termed a pseudogene. The CDR3 has 13 amino acids.

The chain is built from TRBV30 and TRBJ2-2; possibly TRBD1 for D (6 bases). The CDR3 covers 15 residues. Germline V CDR1 and CDR2: GTSNPN, SVGIG (reference sequence). V lost 0 bases, J lost 2 bases, and 10 bases lay in between. CDR3 sequence reads: CAWSVGQTNTGELFF. The CDR3 DNA sequence: TGTGCCTGGAGTGTTGGACAGACTAACACCGGGGAGCTGTTTTTT.

The V call is TRBV7-2, the J call TRBJ2-7; D is unresolved. Trimming removed 5 bases at V and 0 bases at J, with 8 bases between. This CDR3 has 13 amino acids. Germline lookup yields CDR1 SGHTA and CDR2 FQGNSA. The CDR3 DNA sequence: TGTGCCAGCAGCCCCCTAGGCTCCTACGAGCAGTACTTC. This translates into CASSPLGSYEQYF.

This clone was counted many times. The V call is TRBV18, the J call TRBJ1-1, with D possibly matching TRBD1 (6 bases). Germline V gives CDR1 KGHSH, CDR2 LQKENI. This CDR3 region has 14 residues. V shed 0 bases and J shed 7 bases, with 12 bases lying between them. This chain's CDR3 is CASSPPTRQDEAFF. In nucleotides, the CDR3 is TGTGCCAGCTCACCACCGACCCGACAGGATGAAGCTTTCTTT.

This clone was picked up a small number of times. This chain connects TRBV19 to TRBJ2-7; 11 nucleotides line up with TRBD1. V lost 3 bases, J lost 2 bases, and 3 bases stayed unmatched. This CDR3 has 15 residues. Germline V CDR1 and CDR2: LNHDA, SQIVND (reference sequence). The CDR3 DNA reads TGTGCCAGTAGTATCAGGACAGGGGGCCCCTACGAGCAGTACTTC. This gives the protein CASSIRTGGPYEQYF. Complete variable domain (other parts from reference TRBV19 and TRBJ2-7): DGGITQSPKYLFRKEGQNVTLSCEQNLNHDAMYWYRQDPGQGLRLIYYSQIVNDFQKGDIAEGYSVSREKKESFPLTVTSAQKNPTAFYLCASSIRTGGPYEQYFGPGTRLTVT.

This clone was observed a handful of times. This sample also contains other DNA sequences that code for the same CDR3. V usage is TRBV30 and J usage is TRBJ2-7; TRBD2 is a possible D gene (5 bases). V gave up 5 bases and J gave up 0 bases, with 11 bases separating them. The CDR3 totals 13 residues. The germline gives CDR1 GTSNPN, CDR2 SVGIG (reference sequence). The CDR3 DNA reads as TGTGCCTGGGCGGGTGGTAGCTCCTACGAGCAGTACTTC. This encodes CAWAGGSSYEQYF. Looking up the rest from reference TRBV30 and TRBJ2-7 gives the full variable domain: SQTIHQWPATLVQPVGSPLSLECTVEGTSNPNLYWYRQAAGRGLQLLFYSVGIGQISSEVPQNLSASRPQDRQFILSSKKLLLSDSGFYLCAWAGGSSYEQYFGPGTRLTVT.

The sample holds a few counts of this clone. V usage is TRBV7-3 and J usage is TRBJ2-7, with a possible D match to TRBD1 (5 bases). CDR3 size: 14 residues. Germline CDR1 and CDR2: SGHTA and FQGTGA. V was shortened by 2 bases and J by 7 bases, with 15 bases between the two germline ends. CDR3 loop: CASSLGQGIKEQYF. CDR3 DNA sequence: TGTGCCAGCAGCTTAGGCCAGGGTATCAAGGAGCAGTACTTC.

The V gene is TRBV2, the J gene TRBJ2-3; the D gene is possibly TRBD1 (6 bases). The CDR3 is 15 amino acids. V was shortened by 2 bases and J by 0 bases, with 9 bases between the two germline ends. Per germline, CDR1 SNHLY and CDR2 FYNNEI. The CDR3 region is CASSERQGSTDTQYF. Written as DNA, the CDR3 is TGTGCCAGCAGTGAACGGCAGGGGAGCACAGATACGCAGTATTTT.

This clone has just a few counts. This chain links TRBV28 with TRBJ2-5; weak D call: TRBD2 (6 bases). From germline, CDR1 is MDHEN and CDR2 SYDVKM. The CDR3 runs to 14 residues. V was cut by 6 bases and J by 5 bases, with 16 bases left in between. The CDR3 here is CASSLGRGLETQYF. The CDR3 nucleotides read TGTGCCAGCAGCCTAGGACGGGGGTTGGAGACCCAGTACTTC.

The V and J genes are TRBV6-5 and TRBJ1-1, with 7 positions matching TRBD1. The length of the CDR3 is 14 residues. V lost 0 bases to trimming and J lost 5 bases; unmatched junction nucleotides: 3. Germline CDR1 is MNHEY and CDR2 is SVGAGI. The DNA for the CDR3 is TGTGCCAGCAGTTACTCGGGACAGATAACTGAAGCTTTCTTT. It encodes CASSYSGQITEAFF.

The chain links TRBV6-5 to TRBJ2-7, with a tentative D call TRBD1 (5 bases). The CDR3 runs 14 residues. Between the trimmed V and J ends, which lost 5 bases and 3 bases, there was a span of 14 bases. CDR1 and CDR2 (germline): MNHEY, SVGAGI. The CDR3, as DNA: TGTGCCAGCAGTGAGGAAGGGGCGAACTACGAGCAGTACTTC. Protein: CASSEEGANYEQYF.

This clone showed up just a few times. The genes are TRBV5-6 and TRBJ1-1; TRBD1 matches 8 bases. The germline V gene encodes CDR1 SGHDT and CDR2 YYEEEE. The CDR3 covers 11 residues. V gave up 7 bases and J gave up 11 bases; unmatched junction bases: 7. CDR3 protein: CASDGQGGAFF. DNA for the CDR3: TGTGCCAGCGACGGACAGGGAGGGGCTTTCTTT.

This clone appeared many times. The rearrangement uses TRBV29-1 and TRBJ2-5, with no clear D. Per the germline V gene, CDR1 is SQVTM and CDR2 is ANQGSEA. The V and J ends lost 4 bases and 1 base respectively, with 10 bases between them. The CDR3 runs to 13 residues. DNA of the CDR3: TGCAGCGTTGTTCGGTCAAGCCAAGAGACCCAGTACTTC. Protein: CSVVRSSQETQYF.

The V gene is TRBV11-2, the J gene TRBJ2-7; 9 bases fit TRBD2. Losses at the gene ends were 6 bases for V and 3 bases for J; bases not matched to a gene: 9. Germline CDR1 SGHAT, CDR2 FQNNGV. The CDR3 runs to 15 residues. The CDR3 DNA sequence: TGTGCCAGCAGTTTAAATAGCGGGGGTTACTACGAGCAGTACTTC. Its translation is CASSLNSGGYYEQYF.

This clone turned up a few times. The chain carries TRBV5-6 and TRBJ2-7; D not certain. V lost 1 base, J lost 5 bases, and 10 bases lay in between. The CDR3 loop spans 13 amino acids. Germline CDR1 and CDR2: SGHDT and YYEEEE. The CDR3 protein is CASSLTLKNEQYF. For the CDR3, the DNA is TGTGCCAGCAGCTTGACTCTAAAGAACGAGCAGTACTTC.

The rearrangement links TRBV7-2 to TRBJ1-4; 9 bases line up with TRBD1. Germline trimming cut 6 bases from V and 0 bases from J; bases unmatched to any gene: 8. The length of the CDR3 is 17 residues. Looked up from germline, CDR1 is SGHTA and CDR2 is FQGNSA. This chain's CDR3 is CASRSGQGRTTNEKLFF. CDR3 in DNA: TGTGCCAGCAGATCCGGACAGGGGAGAACAACTAATGAAAAACTGTTTTTT.